Listed below are T cell receptor beta chains from one sample, sequenced in a study of blood T cell repertoires in COVID-19. Assay used: immunoSEQ multiplex PCR; TCRdb lists only in-frame clones, some missing. The sample consists of a few hundred thousand clones, more than 70% of them appearing once. Sequencing was performed on peripheral blood. The receptors were gathered from a woman in her fifties or sixties with acute or convalescent COVID-19. Both conserved end residues are part of each CDR3. D genes are given only for firm matches. Clone size is not always given. Where it is, it says once, few, many or a class for expanded clones.

cdr3_nt	cdr3_aa	clone_size	d_call	v_call	j_call
TGTGCCAGCAGCTCTACTTGGGAGACCCAGTACTTC	CASSSTWETQYF	-	-	TRBV7-7	TRBJ2-5
TGTGCCTGGAGCTCAGTCCCCGGGGAGCTGTTTTTT	CAWSSVPGELFF	-	-	TRBV30	TRBJ2-2
TGTGCCAGCAGTCACCGGGACAGGGTACAGGAGCAGTACTTC	CASSHRDRVQEQYF	-	TRBD1	TRBV6-2/TRBV6-3	TRBJ2-7
TGTGCCAGCAGTGTTGATGGGGCCTATGAAAAACTGTTTTTT	CASSVDGAYEKLFF	-	-	TRBV2	TRBJ1-4
TGCAGCGTTTTCCAGGGCTCTGGAAACACCATATATTTT	CSVFQGSGNTIYF	-	-	TRBV29-1	TRBJ1-3
TGTGCCAGCAGTGACAGCGAAGATTACTCCTATAATTCACCCCTCCACTTT	CASSDSEDYSYNSPLHF	-	-	TRBV6-1	TRBJ1-6
TGTGCCAGCAGCCGGGACAGGGTCAACAATGAGCAGTTCTTC	CASSRDRVNNEQFF	-	TRBD1	TRBV11-1	TRBJ2-1
TGTGCCAGCAGCCTACCGGCAGGAGATACGCAGTATTTT	CASSLPAGDTQYF	-	-	TRBV3-1/TRBV3-2	TRBJ2-3
TGTGTCAGCAGCCAGCGACTAGCGGGGGTTCCCTACAATGAGCAGTTCTTC	CVSSQRLAGVPYNEQFF	-	TRBD2	TRBV4-2	TRBJ2-1
TGTGCAAGTCGCTCACAGGTTGAGAGTGAAAAACTGTTTTTT	CASRSQVESEKLFF	-	-	TRBV12-2	TRBJ1-4
TGTGCCAGCAGCTTTTATAGCGGGAGGCAAGACAATGAGCAGTTCTTC	CASSFYSGRQDNEQFF	-	TRBD2	TRBV7-3	TRBJ2-1
TGTGCCAGCAGCTCCCGGACAGAGCCCTCTGGAAACACCATATATTTT	CASSSRTEPSGNTIYF	-	-	TRBV7-6	TRBJ1-3
TGTGCCAGCAGTGACCCGACAGGGGGTGCCTACGAGCAGTACTTC	CASSDPTGGAYEQYF	-	TRBD1	TRBV25-1	TRBJ2-7
TGTGCCAGCAGCCAGGGGCATAACACCGGGGAGCTGTTTTTT	CASSQGHNTGELFF	-	-	TRBV4-2	TRBJ2-2
TGTGCCAGCTCACCCCTGGGTGGGGCCGGTGAAAAACTGTTTTTT	CASSPLGGAGEKLFF	-	-	TRBV18	TRBJ1-4
TGTGCCAGCAGCGTACGGACAGGGAACACTGAAGCTTTCTTT	CASSVRTGNTEAFF	-	TRBD1	TRBV5-4	TRBJ1-1
TGTGCCAGCAGCTCCCTAGCGGGGGGGGTTTACAATGAGCAGTTCTTC	CASSSLAGGVYNEQFF	-	TRBD2	TRBV5-6	TRBJ2-1
TGCGCCAGCAGCCAAGATGGCCCGAACACCGGGGAGCTGTTTTTT	CASSQDGPNTGELFF	-	-	TRBV4-1	TRBJ2-2
TGTGCCAGCAGCCTCAGTACGGGACAGGGGCCGAAAAAGAGTGGCTACACCTTC	CASSLSTGQGPKKSGYTF	-	TRBD1	TRBV3-1/TRBV3-2	TRBJ1-2
TGCGCCAGCAGCCAAGTCAACGGGGGAGAGACCCAGTACTTC	CASSQVNGGETQYF	-	-	TRBV4-1	TRBJ2-5
TGTGCCAGCAGTTACAGTGTCTATGGCTACACCTTC	CASSYSVYGYTF	-	-	TRBV12-3/TRBV12-4	TRBJ1-2
TGTGCCAGCAGCAAAGTGAAGGTAGGGGGCGCCTGGAAGTGCTATGGCTACACCTTC	CASSKVKVGGAWKCYGYTF	-	-	TRBV21-1	TRBJ1-2
TGTGCTAGTGGTTTTGAGTTGAACATTCAGTACTTC	CASGFELNIQYF	-	-	TRBV12-5	TRBJ2-4
TGCGCCAGCAGCCTGGGGACAGATGAAACTGAAGCTTTCTTT	CASSLGTDETEAFF	-	TRBD1	TRBV5-1	TRBJ1-1
TGTGCCACCGGGGCCGGGACAGAGACTAGAGAGACCCAGTACTTC	CATGAGTETRETQYF	-	-	TRBV15	TRBJ2-5
TGTGCCAGCAGTTTATGGCGAGGTGAGGACCAGTACTTC	CASSLWRGEDQYF	-	-	TRBV6-5	TRBJ2-5
TGCGCCAGCAGCCGGGACAGGTCGACTAATGAAAAACTGTTTTTT	CASSRDRSTNEKLFF	-	TRBD1	TRBV4-1	TRBJ1-4
TGTGCCAGCAGCTTGGATCCGGGGGTCGGAAACACCATATATTTT	CASSLDPGVGNTIYF	few	-	TRBV5-5	TRBJ1-3
TGTGCCAGCAGTCTACGGGGACAGGGATGGTCCCCACGTGAGCAGTTCTTC	CASSLRGQGWSPREQFF	once	TRBD1	TRBV6-4	TRBJ2-1
TGCGCCAGCAGCTGGGACAGGGGGCCCATGAACACTGAAGCTTTCTTT	CASSWDRGPMNTEAFF	-	TRBD1	TRBV5-1	TRBJ1-1
TGTGCCAGCAGTCCTCTGGAGGGGGCCAACGTCCTGACTTTC	CASSPLEGANVLTF	few	-	TRBV11-2	TRBJ2-6
TGTGCCAGTAGTATAGAGGGGGGGACTAGCGACAATGAGCAGTTCTTC	CASSIEGGTSDNEQFF	-	TRBD2	TRBV19	TRBJ2-1
TGTGCCAGCAGAGGGGAAGGGGATGGCTACACCTTC	CASRGEGDGYTF	-	-	TRBV6-5	TRBJ1-2
TGTGCCAGCAGCTTACCTAGCGGGATCACCTACGAGCAGTACTTC	CASSLPSGITYEQYF	-	TRBD2	TRBV11-2	TRBJ2-7
TGTGCCAGCAGCCCAGACAGGGCTCTAGAGACCCAGTACTTC	CASSPDRALETQYF	-	TRBD1	TRBV2	TRBJ2-5
TGTGCCAGCAGCTTAGCCCAAGTCGGTTACGAGCAGTACTTC	CASSLAQVGYEQYF	many	-	TRBV7-2	TRBJ2-7
TGTGCCAGCAGCTTGACATCTCTGAACACTGAAGCTTTCTTT	CASSLTSLNTEAFF	-	-	TRBV5-8	TRBJ1-1
TGTGCCTGGAACCCGGTGAACACTGAAGCTTTCTTT	CAWNPVNTEAFF	-	-	TRBV30	TRBJ1-1
TGCGCCAGCAGCTTGGATGGGCTAGCGGGAGTCTACGAGCAGTACTTC	CASSLDGLAGVYEQYF	once	TRBD2	TRBV5-1	TRBJ2-7
TGCGCCAGCAGCTTGGGGCAGGGGGTTACAACTAATGAAAAACTGTTTTTT	CASSLGQGVTTNEKLFF	once	TRBD1	TRBV5-1	TRBJ1-4
TGTGCCAGCAGCTTTAACAGGGGGGGCACCGGGGAGCTGTTTTTT	CASSFNRGGTGELFF	-	-	TRBV5-6	TRBJ2-2
TGTGCCAGCAGCTCCTACTCCTACAATGAGCAGTTCTTC	CASSSYSYNEQFF	once	-	TRBV25-1	TRBJ2-1
TGTGCCAGCAGGACCGACAGGAGTAACACCGGGGAGCTGTTTTTT	CASRTDRSNTGELFF	-	-	TRBV27	TRBJ2-2
TGTGCCAGTAGTTTAGAGGGGGGTACGAGGTCACCCCTCCACTTT	CASSLEGGTRSPLHF	few	-	TRBV19	TRBJ1-6
TGTGCCAGCAGCCCGGTGGGCGGGACAGGGGGCAAGGGGACCCAGTACTTC	CASSPVGGTGGKGTQYF	-	TRBD1	TRBV5-4	TRBJ2-5
TGTGCCAGCAGCGTAGATCCAACGGACAGGGGAGCCCTCTATGGCTACACCTTC	CASSVDPTDRGALYGYTF	-	TRBD1	TRBV9	TRBJ1-2
TGTGCCAGCAGATCGGACTACACAGATACGCAGTATTTT	CASRSDYTDTQYF	-	-	TRBV2	TRBJ2-3
TGCAGCGTTGTAGTACAGGGGGCCTACGAGCAGTACTTC	CSVVVQGAYEQYF	-	TRBD1	TRBV29-1	TRBJ2-7
TGCGCCAGCAGCCCGGACCTGGAAAGGGGGCAGCCCCAGCATTTT	CASSPDLERGQPQHF	-	-	TRBV4-1	TRBJ1-5
TGTGCCAGCAGTTACGCGGATAGTTATGGCTACACCTTC	CASSYADSYGYTF	-	-	TRBV6-2/TRBV6-3	TRBJ1-2
TGTGCCAGCAGCCCTGGACATTTAGCGGGGGGACTGGGAGATACGCAGTATTTT	CASSPGHLAGGLGDTQYF	once	TRBD2	TRBV7-6	TRBJ2-3
TGTGCCAGCAGCCCCACAGGGTGGGAGACCCAGTACTTC	CASSPTGWETQYF	once	-	TRBV12-3/TRBV12-4	TRBJ2-5
TGTGCCAGCCGGGACACTTTGAACACTGAAGCTTTCTTT	CASRDTLNTEAFF	-	-	TRBV19	TRBJ1-1